This is a list of T cell receptor beta chains from one sample in a study of blood T cells in healthy people across ages. One entry per CDR3 protein results from TCRdb running MiXCR on the 5' RACE reads. Of some 880,000 distinct CDR3 sequences detected, 35% to 40% appear once; the ten largest clones hold 10% to 15%. Sequenced: blood. Receptor source: a man aged 18 to 29 in good health. Each CDR3 is given with its conserved first and last residue. A D gene is named only where the DNA matches it firmly. Expanded clones get a size class; other rows say once, few or many, or leave the size out.

CDR3aa,CDR3nt,abundance,v_gene,j_gene,d_gene
CASSLVFDPYGYTF,TGTGCCAGCAGCTTAGTTTTCGATCCCTATGGCTACACCTTC,few,TRBV7-9,TRBJ1-2,NA
CASSFLAGGLGEQFF,TGTGCCAGCAGCTTCCTAGCGGGGGGGCTAGGTGAGCAGTTCTTC,once,TRBV5-5,TRBJ2-1,TRBD2
CASSYTGTEAFF,TGTGCCAGCAGTTATACGGGGACTGAAGCTTTCTTT,few,TRBV6-5,TRBJ1-1,NA
CASSWWSEDNEKLFF,TGTGCCAGCAGCTGGTGGAGCGAGGATAATGAAAAACTGTTTTTT,few,TRBV7-9,TRBJ1-4,NA
CASSYFGQGMNTEAFF,TGTGCCAGCAGTTACTTCGGACAGGGGATGAACACTGAAGCTTTCTTT,NA,TRBV6-5,TRBJ1-1,TRBD1
CSVDAAGANVLTF,TGCAGCGTTGATGCCGCTGGGGCCAACGTCCTGACTTTC,NA,TRBV29-1,TRBJ2-6,NA
CAISEKRGPYNEQFF,TGTGCCATCAGTGAAAAGCGGGGGCCGTACAATGAGCAGTTCTTC,NA,TRBV10-3,TRBJ2-1,TRBD2
CASSPTRAGGQETQYF,TGTGCCAGCAGTCCCACCAGAGCGGGGGGGCAAGAGACCCAGTACTTC,NA,TRBV12-3/TRBV12-4,TRBJ2-5,TRBD2
CASSSLTTEAFF,TGTGCCAGCAGCTCATTGACCACTGAAGCTTTCTTT,NA,TRBV3-1,TRBJ1-1,NA
CASKMYQETQFF,TGTGCCAGCAAAATGTACCAAGAGACCCAGTTCTTC,NA,TRBV2,TRBJ2-1,NA
CASSRTSGGAQQFF,TGTGCCAGCAGTCGGACTAGCGGGGGGGCACAGCAGTTCTTC,few,TRBV28,TRBJ2-1,TRBD2
CASSLVGDSSYEQYF,TGTGCCAGCAGCTTAGTAGGGGACAGCTCCTACGAGCAGTACTTC,few,TRBV7-2,TRBJ2-7,TRBD1
CSALSEASNQPQHF,TGCAGTGCCCTATCTGAGGCGAGCAATCAGCCCCAGCATTTT,few,TRBV20-1,TRBJ1-5,NA
CASRIKSSYNEQFF,TGTGCCAGCAGAATTAAGAGCTCCTACAATGAGCAGTTCTTC,many,TRBV2,TRBJ2-1,NA
CASSLEPETQYF,TGCGCCAGCAGCTTGGAGCCGGAGACCCAGTACTTC,NA,TRBV5-1,TRBJ2-5,NA
CASSTGTENEQYF,TGTGCCAGCAGTACGGGGACGGAGAACGAGCAGTACTTC,few,TRBV28,TRBJ2-7,NA
CASSFDREQPQHF,TGTGCCAGCAGCTTCGACAGGGAACAGCCCCAGCATTTT,NA,TRBV7-2,TRBJ1-5,TRBD1
CATSDFRVNTEAFF,TGTGCCACCAGCGATTTCAGGGTGAACACTGAAGCTTTCTTT,NA,TRBV15,TRBJ1-1,NA
CASSPVGGQETQYF,TGCGCCAGCAGCCCCGTGGGGGGCCAAGAGACCCAGTACTTC,few,TRBV5-1,TRBJ2-5,NA
CASRGGGNYGYTF,TGTGCCAGCAGGGGTGGAGGGAACTATGGCTACACCTTC,few,TRBV9,TRBJ1-2,NA
CSAHTTGSTEAFF,TGCAGTGCCCATACGACAGGGAGTACTGAAGCTTTCTTT,NA,TRBV20-1,TRBJ1-1,TRBD1
CASSQRGLAGPSVNEQYF,TGTGCCAGCAGCCAGAGGGGACTAGCGGGGCCTAGTGTAAATGAGCAGTACTTC,NA,TRBV4-2,TRBJ2-5,TRBD2
CASSPRDSGELFF,TGTGCCAGCAGCCCGAGGGACAGCGGGGAGCTGTTTTTT,NA,TRBV12-3/TRBV12-4,TRBJ2-2,TRBD1
CASSQAAGLVYNEQYF,TGCGCCAGCAGCCAAGCCGCGGGGTTAGTTTACAATGAGCAGTACTTC,NA,TRBV4-1,TRBJ2-7,NA
CASSARTGYTGELFF,TGTGCCAGCAGCGCGAGGACAGGGTACACCGGGGAGCTGTTTTTT,few,TRBV9,TRBJ2-2,TRBD1
CASSFIDRSYEQYF,TGTGCCAGCAGTTTTATTGACAGATCCTACGAGCAGTACTTC,few,TRBV6-2/TRBV6-3,TRBJ2-7,NA